Following are 12 T cell receptor beta chains from one sample sequenced in a study of blood T cell repertoires in COVID-19. Repertoires were generated with immunoSEQ multiplex PCR, while TCRdb's copy carries only in-frame clones and drops some. Among tens of thousands of clones listed, roughly 89% were seen once. Sequenced sample: peripheral blood. The origin of the receptors is a human donor in a cohort sampled during active COVID-19.

CDR3 sequence (DNA): TGTGCCTGGAGTTCGGACACGACAGGTGCTTCCTACAATGAGCAGTTCTTC. It yields the protein CAWSSDTTGASYNEQFF. The chain recombines TRBV30 with TRBJ2-1; D is possibly TRBD1 (6 bases). The CDR3 is made up of 17 amino acids. Germline V lookup: CDR1 GTSNPN, CDR2 SVGIG (reference sequence). V lost 2 bases and J 1 base, leaving 18 bases between the germline ends.

The chain recombines TRBV7-3 with TRBJ2-5; a weak D match, TRBD1 (7 bases). Germline loops: CDR1 SGHTA, CDR2 FQGTGA. The CDR3 is 14 residues long. Deletions cut 2 bases from V and 2 bases from J, with 9 bases between. CDR3 nucleotides: TGTGCCAGCAGCTTAGCAGGGGGGCAAGAGACCCAGTACTTC. Residues: CASSLAGGQETQYF.

The chain is built from TRBV28 and TRBJ1-1; 8 bases map to TRBD1. V trimming: 4 bases; J trimming: 9 bases; junction bases outside the gene matches: 1. Germline lookup yields CDR1 MDHEN and CDR2 SYDVKM. The CDR3 spans 11 residues. The CDR3 reads CASSSRGQAFF. CDR3 DNA sequence: TGTGCCAGCAGTTCCAGGGGGCAAGCTTTCTTT.

The chain has TRBV7-9 and TRBJ2-1; tentative D call: TRBD2 (5 bases). This CDR3 has 15 residues. Trimming stripped 1 base from V and 3 bases from J, with 10 bases between. CDR1 is SEHNR, CDR2 FQNEAQ, per germline (reference sequence). CDR3 loop: CASSLGSRDYNEQFF. For the CDR3, the DNA is TGTGCCAGCAGCTTAGGGTCGAGGGACTACAATGAGCAGTTCTTC.

The chain combines TRBV5-1 with TRBJ2-3; D gene uncertain. The CDR3 covers 13 residues. V was trimmed by 0 bases and J by 2 bases, leaving 4 bases between them. Germline values: CDR1 SGHRS, CDR2 YFSETQ. CDR3 in amino acids: CASSLDFTDTQYF. Here the CDR3 DNA reads TGCGCCAGCAGCTTGGACTTCACAGATACGCAGTATTTT.

This chain joins TRBV11-3 and TRBJ2-7; 7 positions agree with TRBD2. The CDR3 has 13 amino acids. The V gene end was trimmed by 5 bases and the J gene end by 3 bases; junction bases not matched to a gene: 4. CDR1 and CDR2 (germline): SGHNT, YENEEA. CDR3 protein: CASSPPGGYEQYV. As DNA, the CDR3 is TGTGCCAGCAGCCCACCGGGAGGCTACGAGCAGTACGTC.

V is TRBV19 and J is TRBJ1-5, with unresolved D. Germline V gene data show CDR1 as LNHDA and CDR2 as SQIVND (reference sequence). The length of the CDR3 is 15 residues. Trimming took off 7 bases at V and 7 bases at J, with 20 bases between the two ends. The CDR3, as DNA: TGTGCCAGTAAGGAAACTAGACCGGAGGGCCAGCCCCAGCATTTT. Translated: CASKETRPEGQPQHF.

This chain joins TRBV11-3 and TRBJ1-1; the D gene is possibly TRBD1 (6 bases). There are 12 residues in the CDR3. The V gene lost 4 bases and the J gene lost 9 bases, with 12 bases spanning the gap. The germline V gene has CDR1 SGHNT and CDR2 YENEEA. CDR3 coding DNA: TGTGCCAGCAGCTCGACAGGTCCAAAAGCTTTCTTT. Its translation is CASSSTGPKAFF.

The V call is TRBV9, the J call TRBJ1-2; 7 bases are shared with TRBD1. V was pared by 0 bases and J by 7 bases, with 12 bases of the junction left unmatched. The CDR3 runs 16 residues. Germline V CDR1 and CDR2: SGDLS, YYNGEE. The CDR3 DNA is TGTGCCAGCAGCGTAGACGCCAGGGGGTATGGTAGTGGCTACACCTTC. This gives the protein CASSVDARGYGSGYTF.

The CDR3 DNA reads TGTGCCAGCAGCGGGACTCCCAACACTGAAGCTTTCTTT. Translating gives CASSGTPNTEAFF. This rearrangement joins TRBV12-3 or TRBV12-4 to TRBJ1-1; a possible D gene is TRBD1 (5 bases). CDR3 length: 13 residues. The V gene lost 6 bases and the J gene lost 2 bases, with 10 bases spanning the gap.

This sequence joins TRBV15 and TRBJ1-3; D uncertain. CDR1 LNHNV and CDR2 YYDKDF come from the germline V gene (reference sequence). Trimming cost V 9 bases and J 0 bases, with 18 bases left between them. CDR3 length equals 16 residues. Here the CDR3 reads CATRPGARSSGNTIYF. CDR3 bases: TGTGCCACGCGCCCTGGAGCGCGGAGCTCTGGAAACACCATATATTTT.

The genes are TRBV9 and TRBJ2-5, with 8 bases matching TRBD1. This CDR3 has 13 residues. V was clipped by 4 bases and J by 5 bases; unmatched bases: 4. Germline values: CDR1 SGDLS, CDR2 YYNGEE. DNA for the CDR3: TGTGCCAGCAGCACCCGACAGGGGGAGACCCAGTACTTC. Its translation is CASSTRQGETQYF.